This TCR beta chain was documented in a study of blood T cell repertoires in COVID-19. Study information: The United States, Italy and Spain provided the acute and convalescent COVID-19 samples. From T cells, B-cell-depleted T cells, or PBMCs came the material, which was cDNA or gDNA.

Germline V gene lookup returns CDR1 SGHDT and CDR2 YYEEEE. Trimming at V came to 0 bases and at J to 8 bases, leaving 5 bases not matched to a gene. The length of the CDR3 is 14 residues. Per the authors' pipeline: By means of reference gene primer amplification, nucleated cell counts were estimated. TCRdb's table, derived via immunoSEQ multiplex PCR, lists solely in-frame clones and lacks some. V, J and clone size are taken as reported in that table, and D and trimming were inferred from the DNA itself. Altogether 81,000 or so clones are present, roughly four fifths being singletons, with the ten largest covering around 13%.

Sequencing used peripheral blood. The chain has TRBV5-6 and TRBJ2-1; 7 bases are a match to TRBD1. The clonotype comes from a human donor in a cohort sampled during active COVID-19. The CDR3 here is CASSLAGGGDEQFF. For the CDR3, the DNA is TGTGCCAGCAGCTTGGCAGGGGGTGGGGATGAGCAGTTCTTC. Combining the CDR3 with reference TRBV5-6 and TRBJ2-1 gives the whole variable domain DAGVTQSPTHLIKTRGQQVTLRCSPKSGHDTVSWYQQALGQGPQFIFQYYEEEERQRGNFPDRFSGHQFPNYSSELNVNALLLGDSALYLCASSLAGGGDEQFFGPGTRLTVL.